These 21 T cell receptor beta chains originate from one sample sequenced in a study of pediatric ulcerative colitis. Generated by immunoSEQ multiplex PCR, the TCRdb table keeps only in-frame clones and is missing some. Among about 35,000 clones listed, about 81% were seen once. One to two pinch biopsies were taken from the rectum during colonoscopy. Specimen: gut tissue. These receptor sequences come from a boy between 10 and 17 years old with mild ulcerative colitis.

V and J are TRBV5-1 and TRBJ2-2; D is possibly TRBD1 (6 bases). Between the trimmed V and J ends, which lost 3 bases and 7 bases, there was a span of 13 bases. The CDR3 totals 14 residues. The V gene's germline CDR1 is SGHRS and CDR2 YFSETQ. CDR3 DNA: TGCGCCAGCAGCTATCAACAGGGCCACGGGGAGCTGTTTTTT. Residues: CASSYQQGHGELFF. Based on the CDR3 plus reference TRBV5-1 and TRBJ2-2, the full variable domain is KAGVTQTPRYLIKTRGQQVTLSCSPISGHRSVSWYQQTPGQGLQFLFEYFSETQRNKGNFPGRFSGRQFSNSRSEMNVSTLELGDSALYLCASSYQQGHGELFFGEGSRLTVL.

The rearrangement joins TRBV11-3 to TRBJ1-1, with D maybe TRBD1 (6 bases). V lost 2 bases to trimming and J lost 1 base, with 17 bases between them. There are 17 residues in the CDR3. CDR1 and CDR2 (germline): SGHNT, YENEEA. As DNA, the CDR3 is TGTGCCAGCAGCTTAAGTGGGTGGGGACACCAGAACACTGAAGCTTTCTTT. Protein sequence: CASSLSGWGHQNTEAFF.

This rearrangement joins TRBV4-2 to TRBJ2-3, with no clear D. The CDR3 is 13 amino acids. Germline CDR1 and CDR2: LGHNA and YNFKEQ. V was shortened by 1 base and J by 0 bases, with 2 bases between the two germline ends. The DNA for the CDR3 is TGTGCCAGCAGCCAAGCTAGCACAGATACGCAGTATTTT. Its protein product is CASSQASTDTQYF.

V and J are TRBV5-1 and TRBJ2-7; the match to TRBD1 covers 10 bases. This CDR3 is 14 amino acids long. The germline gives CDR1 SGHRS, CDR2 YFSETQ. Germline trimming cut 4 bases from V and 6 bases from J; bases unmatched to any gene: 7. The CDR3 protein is CASSATGTGAEQYF. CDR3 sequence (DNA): TGCGCCAGCAGCGCTACCGGGACAGGGGCCGAGCAGTACTTC.

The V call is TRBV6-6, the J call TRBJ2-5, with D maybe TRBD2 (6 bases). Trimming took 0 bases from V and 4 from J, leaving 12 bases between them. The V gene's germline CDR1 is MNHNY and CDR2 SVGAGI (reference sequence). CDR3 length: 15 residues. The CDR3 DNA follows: TGTGCCAGCAGTTACTCAGTGGGAGGCGGAGAGACCCAGTACTTC. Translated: CASSYSVGGGETQYF.

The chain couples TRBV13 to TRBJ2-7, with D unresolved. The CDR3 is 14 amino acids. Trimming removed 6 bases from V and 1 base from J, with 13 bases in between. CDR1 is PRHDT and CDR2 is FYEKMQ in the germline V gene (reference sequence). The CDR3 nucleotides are TGTGCCAGCAGACATTCCGCGGAGTCCTACGAGCAGTACTTC. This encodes CASRHSAESYEQYF.

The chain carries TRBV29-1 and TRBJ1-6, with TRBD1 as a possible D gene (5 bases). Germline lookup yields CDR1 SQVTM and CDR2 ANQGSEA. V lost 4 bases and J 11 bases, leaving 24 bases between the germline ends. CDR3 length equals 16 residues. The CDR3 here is CSVVRDPFSAHPPLHF. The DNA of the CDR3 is TGCAGCGTTGTTCGGGACCCCTTCAGCGCCCATCCACCCCTCCACTTT.

The CDR3 sequence: CASSPLAGEHTQYF. In nucleotides, the CDR3 is TGTGCCAGCTCACCACTAGCGGGGGAGCATACGCAGTATTTT. The J gene is TRBJ2-3, the V gene TRBV18, with 9 nucleotides matching TRBD2. V lost 1 base to trimming and J lost 7 bases; unmatched junction nucleotides: 3. Germline values: CDR1 KGHSH, CDR2 LQKENI. The CDR3 has 14 amino acids.

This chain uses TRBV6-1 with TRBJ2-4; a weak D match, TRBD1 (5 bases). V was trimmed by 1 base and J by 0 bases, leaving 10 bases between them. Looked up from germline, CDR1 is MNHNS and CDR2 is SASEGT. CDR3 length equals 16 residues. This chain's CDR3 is CASSEVRVLAKNIQYF. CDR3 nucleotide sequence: TGTGCCAGCAGTGAAGTCAGGGTTCTAGCCAAAAACATTCAGTACTTC.

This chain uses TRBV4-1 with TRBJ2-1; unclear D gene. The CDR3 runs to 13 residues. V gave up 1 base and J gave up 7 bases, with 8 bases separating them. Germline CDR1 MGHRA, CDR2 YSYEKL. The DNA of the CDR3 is TGCGCCAGCAGCCAAGCTTCCGGAAATGAGCAGTTCTTC. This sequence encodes CASSQASGNEQFF.

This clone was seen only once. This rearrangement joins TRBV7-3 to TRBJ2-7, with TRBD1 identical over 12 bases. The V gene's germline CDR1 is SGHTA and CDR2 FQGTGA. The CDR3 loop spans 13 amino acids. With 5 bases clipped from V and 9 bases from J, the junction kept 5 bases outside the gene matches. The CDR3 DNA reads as TGTGCCAGCAGCGCCGGGACAGGGGGCTTGCAGTACTTC. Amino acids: CASSAGTGGLQYF.

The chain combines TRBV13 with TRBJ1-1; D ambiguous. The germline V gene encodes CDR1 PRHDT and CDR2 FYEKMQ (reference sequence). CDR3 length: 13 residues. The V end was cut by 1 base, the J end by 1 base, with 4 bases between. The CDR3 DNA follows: TGTGCCAGCAGCTTAGCAGGGAACACTGAAGCTTTCTTT. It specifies CASSLAGNTEAFF.

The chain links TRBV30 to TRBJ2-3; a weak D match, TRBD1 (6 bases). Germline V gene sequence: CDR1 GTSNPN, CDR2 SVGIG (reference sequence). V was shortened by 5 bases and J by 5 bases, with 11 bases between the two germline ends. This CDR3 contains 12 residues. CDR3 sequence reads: CAWADRRDTQYF. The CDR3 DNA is TGTGCCTGGGCCGACAGGCGAGATACGCAGTATTTT.

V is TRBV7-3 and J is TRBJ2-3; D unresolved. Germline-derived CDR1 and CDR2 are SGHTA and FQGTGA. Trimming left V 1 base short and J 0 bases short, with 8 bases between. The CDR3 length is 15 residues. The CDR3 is CASSLIAGSTDTQYF. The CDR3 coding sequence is TGTGCCAGCAGCTTAATAGCTGGCAGCACAGATACGCAGTATTTT.

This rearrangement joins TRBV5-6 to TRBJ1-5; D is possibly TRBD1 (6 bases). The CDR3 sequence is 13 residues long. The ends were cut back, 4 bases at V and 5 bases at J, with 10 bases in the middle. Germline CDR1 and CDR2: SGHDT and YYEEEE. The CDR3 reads CASSRGQYQPQHF. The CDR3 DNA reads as TGTGCCAGCAGCCGTGGACAGTATCAGCCCCAGCATTTT.

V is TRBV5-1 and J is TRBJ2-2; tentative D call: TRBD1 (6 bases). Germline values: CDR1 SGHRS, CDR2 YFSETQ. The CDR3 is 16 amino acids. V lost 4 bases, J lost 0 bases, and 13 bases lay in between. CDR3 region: CASSQPGQANTGELFF. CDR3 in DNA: TGCGCCAGCAGCCAACCGGGACAAGCGAACACCGGGGAGCTGTTTTTT.

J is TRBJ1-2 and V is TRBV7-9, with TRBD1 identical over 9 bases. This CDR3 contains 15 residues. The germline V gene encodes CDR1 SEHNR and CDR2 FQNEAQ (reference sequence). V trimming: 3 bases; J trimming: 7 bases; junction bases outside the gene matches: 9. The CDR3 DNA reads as TGTGCCAGCAGCTTCACTACAGGGGGCGGGGTTGGCTACACCTTC. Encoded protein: CASSFTTGGGVGYTF.

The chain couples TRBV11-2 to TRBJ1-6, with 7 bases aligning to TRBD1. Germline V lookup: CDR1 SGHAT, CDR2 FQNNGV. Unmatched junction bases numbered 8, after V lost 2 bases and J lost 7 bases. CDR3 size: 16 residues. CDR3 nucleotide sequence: TGTGCCAGCAGCTTACCCCAGGGGGGAGGAAATTCACCCCTCCACTTT. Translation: CASSLPQGGGNSPLHF.

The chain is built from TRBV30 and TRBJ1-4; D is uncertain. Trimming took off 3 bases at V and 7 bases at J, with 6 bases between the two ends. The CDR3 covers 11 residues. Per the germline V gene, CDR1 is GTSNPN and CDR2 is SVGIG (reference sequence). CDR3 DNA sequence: TGTGCCTGGAGGAGGGTTGAAAAACTGTTTTTT. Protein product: CAWRRVEKLFF. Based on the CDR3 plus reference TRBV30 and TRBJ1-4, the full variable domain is SQTIHQWPATLVQPVGSPLSLECTVEGTSNPNLYWYRQAAGRGLQLLFYSVGIGQISSEVPQNLSASRPQDRQFILSSKKLLLSDSGFYLCAWRRVEKLFFGSGTQLSVL.

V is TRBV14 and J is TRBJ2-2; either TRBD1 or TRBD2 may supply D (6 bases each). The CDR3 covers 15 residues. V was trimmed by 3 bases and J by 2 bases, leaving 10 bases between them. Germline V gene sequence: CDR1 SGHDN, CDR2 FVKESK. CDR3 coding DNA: TGTGCCAGCAGCCATTGGGGGGCCAACACCGGGGAGCTGTTTTTT. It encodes CASSHWGANTGELFF.

The CDR3 loop reads CASSLYGGNYGYTF. CDR3 in DNA: TGTGCCAGCAGCTTGTATGGGGGCAACTATGGCTACACCTTC. This chain connects TRBV5-4 to TRBJ1-2; D possibly corresponds to TRBD1 (6 bases). V was trimmed by 1 base and J by 2 bases, leaving 9 bases between them. The CDR3 is 14 amino acids. In germline, CDR1 is SGHNT, CDR2 YYREEE (reference sequence).